The 11 T cell receptor beta chains below come from one sample, sequenced in a study of long-term antiretroviral therapy in people with HIV. Survey-level resolution applied to immunoSEQ assay v3.0. Clones were sequenced by immunoSEQ multiplex PCR, and TCRdb holds only the in-frame ones, with some missing. The sample records around 23,000 clones, approximately 81% being singletons. The sample in question was unsorted PBMCs, obtained at the start of antiretroviral therapy, before treatment. These receptors all stem from a woman aged 18-29 years with HIV.

This chain connects TRBV4-3 to TRBJ2-7, with D hard to call. The CDR3 length is 14 residues. CDR1 LGHNA and CDR2 YSLEER come from the germline V gene. The V and J ends lost 0 bases and 1 base respectively, with 7 bases between them. The CDR3 is CASSQDWRSYEQYF. For the CDR3, the DNA is TGCGCCAGCAGCCAAGATTGGAGATCCTACGAGCAGTACTTC.

This clone was seen just once. The chain couples TRBV10-3 to TRBJ2-7, with 9 bases fitting TRBD1. The germline V gene has CDR1 ENHRY and CDR2 SYGVKD. The CDR3 runs 15 residues. Trimming at V came to 6 bases and at J to 6 bases, leaving 12 bases not matched to a gene. CDR3 bases: TGTGCCATCAGGACACCGACAGGGGGGCCCTCCGAGCAGTACTTC. Translation gives CAIRTPTGGPSEQYF.

V usage is TRBV7-9 and J usage is TRBJ1-1; D is undetermined. With 0 bases removed from V and 12 bases from J, the gap between germline ends came to 14 bases. The CDR3 spans 13 residues. Looked up from germline, CDR1 is SEHNR and CDR2 is FQNEAQ (reference sequence). The CDR3 DNA is TGTGCCAGCAGCTTAGCGCCGTACCTCCCATCTTTCTTT. It codes for CASSLAPYLPSFF.

This clone has more than one count but fewer than ten. The chain links TRBV28 to TRBJ1-1; 10 bases fit TRBD1. The CDR3 is 17 amino acids. With 0 bases clipped from V and 0 bases from J, the junction kept 4 bases outside the gene matches. Germline V gives CDR1 MDHEN, CDR2 SYDVKM. CDR3 region: CASSLWGQGNMNTEAFF. CDR3 nucleotides: TGTGCCAGCAGTTTATGGGGACAGGGGAATATGAACACTGAAGCTTTCTTT. The full variable domain, rest sourced from reference TRBV28 and TRBJ1-1, is DVKVTQSSRYLVKRTGEKVFLECVQDMDHENMFWYRQDPGLGLRLIYFSYDVKMKEKGDIPEGYSVSREKKERFSLILESASTNQTSMYLCASSLWGQGNMNTEAFFGQGTRLTVV.

V is TRBV6-1 and J is TRBJ1-4, with TRBD1 identical over 10 bases. This CDR3 has 15 residues. Per the germline V gene, CDR1 is MNHNS and CDR2 is SASEGT. V shed 5 bases, J shed 5 bases, and the junction held 5 bases outside the gene matches. The DNA of the CDR3 is TGTGCCAGCAGTACACCGGGACAGGGGAATGAAAAACTGTTTTTT. This sequence encodes CASSTPGQGNEKLFF.

This clone was detected only a few times. The rearrangement uses TRBV30 and TRBJ2-2; TRBD2 agrees at 7 bases. Germline V gives CDR1 GTSNPN, CDR2 SVGIG (reference sequence). After removal of 5 bases from V and 5 bases from J, the junction contained 11 bases not matched to a gene. CDR3 length: 15 amino acids. CDR3 DNA sequence: TGTGCCTGGTACTACGCGGGAGTAGGAACCGGGGAGCTGTTTTTT. Protein sequence: CAWYYAGVGTGELFF.

This chain connects TRBV7-9 to TRBJ2-1, with 7 positions matching TRBD2. The germline V gene encodes CDR1 SEHNR and CDR2 FQNEAQ (reference sequence). There are 16 residues in the CDR3. The V segment lost 5 bases and the J segment 5 bases; nucleotides outside the gene matches: 12. For the CDR3, the DNA is TGTGCCAGCAGCCGAACCAGCGGGGAATTCAACAATGAGCAGTTCTTC. This translates into CASSRTSGEFNNEQFF.

This clone was recorded only once. The rearrangement joins TRBV6-5 to TRBJ2-1; D is unclear. Germline loops: CDR1 MNHEY, CDR2 SVGAGI. The ends were cut back, 2 bases at V and 4 bases at J, with 9 bases in the middle. The CDR3 is 14 amino acids. This CDR3 is CASSYHGRYNEQFF. Here the CDR3 DNA reads TGTGCCAGCAGTTACCACGGCCGTTACAATGAGCAGTTCTTC.

V and J are TRBV7-7 and TRBJ1-4, with TRBD1 as a possible D gene (5 bases). The CDR3 is made up of 16 amino acids. Trimming took off 5 bases at V and 0 bases at J, with 13 bases between the two ends. The V gene's germline CDR1 is SSHAT and CDR2 FNYEAQ (reference sequence). The CDR3 here is CASSRGLVATNEKLFF. The CDR3 coding sequence is TGTGCCAGCAGCAGGGGACTAGTTGCAACTAATGAAAAACTGTTTTTT.

The gene calls are TRBV19 and TRBJ2-7; TRBD1 or TRBD2 may be the D gene (5 bases each). CDR1 and CDR2 (germline): LNHDA, SQIVND (reference sequence). This CDR3 is 12 amino acids long. Trimming cost V 3 bases and J 10 bases, with 13 bases left between them. CDR3 DNA sequence: TGTGCCAGTAGTATGAGGGACGGGTCACAGTACTTC. Translating it yields CASSMRDGSQYF. Together with reference TRBV19 and TRBJ2-7, the CDR3 gives the full variable domain: DGGITQSPKYLFRKEGQNVTLSCEQNLNHDAMYWYRQDPGQGLRLIYYSQIVNDFQKGDIAEGYSVSREKKESFPLTVTSAQKNPTAFYLCASSMRDGSQYFGPGTRLTVT.

The chain combines TRBV6-1 with TRBJ2-7; 8 positions match TRBD2. Germline V gives CDR1 MNHNS, CDR2 SASEGT. The CDR3 extends over 16 amino acids. Germline trimming cut 3 bases from V and 6 bases from J; bases unmatched to any gene: 13. The CDR3 DNA sequence: TGTGCCAGCAGTGATCCGGGGGGGACTTATTACACCGAGCAGTACTTC. It translates to CASSDPGGTYYTEQYF.